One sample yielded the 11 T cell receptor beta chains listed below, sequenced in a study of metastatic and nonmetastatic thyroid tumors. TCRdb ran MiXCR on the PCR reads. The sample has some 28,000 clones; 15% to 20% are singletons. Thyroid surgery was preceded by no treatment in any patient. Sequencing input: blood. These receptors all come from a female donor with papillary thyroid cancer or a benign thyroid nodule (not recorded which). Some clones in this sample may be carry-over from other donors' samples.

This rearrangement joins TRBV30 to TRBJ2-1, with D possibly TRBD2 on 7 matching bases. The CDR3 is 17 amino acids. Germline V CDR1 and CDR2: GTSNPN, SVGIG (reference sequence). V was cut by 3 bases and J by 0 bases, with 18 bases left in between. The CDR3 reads CAWSPGVRGLSYNEQFF. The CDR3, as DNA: TGTGCCTGGAGCCCCGGTGTGCGGGGGCTCTCCTACAATGAGCAGTTCTTC.

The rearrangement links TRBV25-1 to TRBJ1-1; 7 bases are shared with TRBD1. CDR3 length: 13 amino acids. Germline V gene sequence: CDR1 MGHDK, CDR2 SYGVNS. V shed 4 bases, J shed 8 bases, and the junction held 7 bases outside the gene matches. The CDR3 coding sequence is TGTGCCAGCAGTGCCTGGACAGGAGTCGAAGCTTTCTTT. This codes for CASSAWTGVEAFF.

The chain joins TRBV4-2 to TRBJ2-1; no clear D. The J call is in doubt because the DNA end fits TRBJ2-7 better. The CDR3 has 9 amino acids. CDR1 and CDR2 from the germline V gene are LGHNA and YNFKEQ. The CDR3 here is CASSREQYF. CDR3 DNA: TGTGCCAGCAGCCGGGAGCAGTACTTC.

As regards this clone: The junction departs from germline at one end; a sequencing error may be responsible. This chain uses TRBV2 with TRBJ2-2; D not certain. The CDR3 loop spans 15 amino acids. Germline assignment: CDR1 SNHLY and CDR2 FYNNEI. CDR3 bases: TGTTCCAGCAGTGTGTCCACGGTTATCTCCGGGGAGCTGTTTTTT. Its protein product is CSSSVSTVISGELFF. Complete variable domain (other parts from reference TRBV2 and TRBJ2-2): EPEVTQTPSHQVTQMGQEVILRCVPISNHLYFYWYRQILGQKVEFLVSFYNNEISEKSEIFDDQFSVERPDGSNFTLKIRSTKLEDSAMYFCSSSVSTVISGELFFGEGSRLTVL.

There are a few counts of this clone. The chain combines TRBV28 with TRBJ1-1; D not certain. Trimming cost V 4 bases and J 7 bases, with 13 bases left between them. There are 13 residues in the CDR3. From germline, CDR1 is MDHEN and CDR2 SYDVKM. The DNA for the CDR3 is TGTGCCAGCAGTTGGTGCAGGTGGGATGAAGCTTTCTTT. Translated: CASSWCRWDEAFF.

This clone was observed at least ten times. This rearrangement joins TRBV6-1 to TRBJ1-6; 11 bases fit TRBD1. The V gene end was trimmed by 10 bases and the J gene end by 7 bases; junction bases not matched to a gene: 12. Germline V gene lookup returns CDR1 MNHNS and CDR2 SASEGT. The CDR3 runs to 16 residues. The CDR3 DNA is TGTGCCACCAATGTCTTAGGACAGGGGGCAAATTCACCCCTCCACTTT. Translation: CATNVLGQGANSPLHF.

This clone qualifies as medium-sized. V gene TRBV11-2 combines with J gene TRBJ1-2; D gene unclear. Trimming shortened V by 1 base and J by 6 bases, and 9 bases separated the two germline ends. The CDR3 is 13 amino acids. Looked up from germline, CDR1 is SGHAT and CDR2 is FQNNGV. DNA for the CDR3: TGTGCCAGCAGCTTAGGGGGTTTCGATGGCTACACCTTC. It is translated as CASSLGGFDGYTF.

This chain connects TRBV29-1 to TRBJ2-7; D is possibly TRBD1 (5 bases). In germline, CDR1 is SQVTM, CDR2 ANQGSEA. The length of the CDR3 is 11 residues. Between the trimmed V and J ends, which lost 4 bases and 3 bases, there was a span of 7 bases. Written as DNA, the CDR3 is TGCAGCGTTGGCAGGGACTACGAGCAGTACTTC. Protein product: CSVGRDYEQYF.

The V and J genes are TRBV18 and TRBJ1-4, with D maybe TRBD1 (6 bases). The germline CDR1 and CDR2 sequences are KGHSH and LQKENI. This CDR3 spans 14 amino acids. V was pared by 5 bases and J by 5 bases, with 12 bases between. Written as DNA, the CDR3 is TGTGCCAGCTCATCCCAGGGGCGGAATGAAAAACTGTTTTTT. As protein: CASSSQGRNEKLFF.

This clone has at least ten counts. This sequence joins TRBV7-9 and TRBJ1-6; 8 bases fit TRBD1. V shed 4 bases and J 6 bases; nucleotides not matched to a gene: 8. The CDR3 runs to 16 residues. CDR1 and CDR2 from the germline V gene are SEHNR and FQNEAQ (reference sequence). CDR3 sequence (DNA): TGTGCCAGCAGCTCGGACAGGGAGCTCCCTAATTCACCCCTCCACTTT. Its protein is CASSSDRELPNSPLHF.

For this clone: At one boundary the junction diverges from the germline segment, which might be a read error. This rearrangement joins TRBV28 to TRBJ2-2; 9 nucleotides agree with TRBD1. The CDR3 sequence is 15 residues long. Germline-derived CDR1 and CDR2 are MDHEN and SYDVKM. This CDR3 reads CAGTSGTGSTAELFF. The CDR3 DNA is TGTGCCGGCACCTCCGGGACAGGGAGCACCGCGGAGCTGTTTTTT.